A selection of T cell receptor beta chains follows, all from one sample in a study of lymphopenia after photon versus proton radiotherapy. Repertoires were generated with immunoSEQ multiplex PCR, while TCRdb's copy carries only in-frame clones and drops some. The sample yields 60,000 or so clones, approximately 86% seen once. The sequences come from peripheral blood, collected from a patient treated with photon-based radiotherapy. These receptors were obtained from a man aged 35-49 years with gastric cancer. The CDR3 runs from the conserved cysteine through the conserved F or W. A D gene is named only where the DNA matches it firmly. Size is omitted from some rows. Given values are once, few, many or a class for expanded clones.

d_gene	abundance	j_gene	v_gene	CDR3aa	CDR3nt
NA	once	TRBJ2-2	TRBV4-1	CASSHIGRGPNTGELFF	TGCGCCAGCAGCCATATAGGGCGCGGGCCTAACACCGGGGAGCTGTTTTTT
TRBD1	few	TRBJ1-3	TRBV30	CAWRQGREGLSGNTIYF	TGTGCCTGGAGACAGGGGAGAGAGGGCCTCTCTGGAAACACCATATATTTT
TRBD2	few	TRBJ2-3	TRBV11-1	CASSLGIAGGQTDTQYF	TGTGCCAGCAGCTTAGGTATAGCGGGGGGGCAAACAGATACGCAGTATTTT
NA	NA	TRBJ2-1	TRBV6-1	CASSVGRGAGNEQFF	TGTGCCAGCAGTGTCGGACGGGGGGCTGGTAATGAGCAGTTCTTC
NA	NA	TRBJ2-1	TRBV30	CAGNKAFSYNEQFF	TGTGCGGGAAACAAGGCGTTCTCCTACAATGAGCAGTTCTTC
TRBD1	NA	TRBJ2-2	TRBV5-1	CASSGSGTGGRMNTGELFF	TGCGCCAGCAGCGGGTCCGGGACAGGGGGCCGCATGAACACCGGGGAGCTGTTTTTT
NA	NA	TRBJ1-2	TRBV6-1	CASSGVMGYTF	TGTGCCAGCAGTGGGGTCATGGGCTACACCTTC
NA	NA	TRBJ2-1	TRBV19	CASSKIISYNEQFF	TGTGCCAGTAGTAAGATAATTTCCTACAATGAGCAGTTCTTC
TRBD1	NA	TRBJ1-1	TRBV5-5	CASSRQGGILEAFF	TGTGCCAGCAGCAGACAGGGGGGAATTCTTGAAGCTTTCTTT
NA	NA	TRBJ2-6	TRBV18	CASSPGQGGSGANVLTF	TGTGCCAGCTCCCCAGGACAGGGAGGGTCTGGGGCCAACGTCCTGACTTTC
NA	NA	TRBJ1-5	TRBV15	CATAGDGRYNQPQHF	TGTGCCACGGCGGGGGATGGACGGTACAATCAGCCCCAGCATTTT
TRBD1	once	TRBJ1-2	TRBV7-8	CASSRDSNYGYTF	TGTGCCAGCAGCCGGGACAGCAACTATGGCTACACCTTC
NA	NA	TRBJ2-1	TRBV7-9	CASSQDSGGAFNEQFF	TGTGCCAGCAGCCAAGATAGTGGGGGGGCCTTCAATGAGCAGTTCTTC
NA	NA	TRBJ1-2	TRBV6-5	CASSYGQNYGYTF	TGTGCCAGCAGTTATGGACAGAACTATGGCTACACCTTC
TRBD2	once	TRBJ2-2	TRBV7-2	CASSKGLAGGNTGELFF	TGTGCCAGCAGCAAGGGACTAGCGGGGGGGAACACCGGGGAGCTGTTTTTT
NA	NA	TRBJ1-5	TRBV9	CASSVGTLGQPQHF	TGTGCCAGCAGCGTAGGCACCCTCGGACAGCCCCAGCATTTT
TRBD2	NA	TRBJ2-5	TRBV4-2	CASSQGSLAGKETQYF	TGTGCCAGCAGCCAAGGGTCACTAGCGGGGAAAGAGACCCAGTACTTC
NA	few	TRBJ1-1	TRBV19	CASSWYTEAFF	TGTGCCAGTAGTTGGTACACTGAAGCTTTCTTT
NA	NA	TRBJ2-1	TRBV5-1	CASSFTPKSGVNEQFF	TGCGCCAGCAGCTTTACCCCCAAATCGGGAGTGAATGAGCAGTTCTTC
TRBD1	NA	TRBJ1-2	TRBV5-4	CASRSQGGGYTF	TGTGCCAGCAGATCCCAGGGGGGCGGCTACACCTTC
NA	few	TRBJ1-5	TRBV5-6	CASSRGENQPQHF	TGTGCCAGCAGCCGGGGAGAAAATCAGCCCCAGCATTTT
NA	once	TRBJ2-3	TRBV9	CASSVVGGRGTDTQYF	TGTGCCAGCAGCGTAGTAGGGGGGCGAGGCACAGATACGCAGTATTTT
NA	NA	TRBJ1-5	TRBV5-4	CASSLRESNQPQHF	TGTGCCAGCAGCCTCCGAGAGAGCAATCAGCCCCAGCATTTT
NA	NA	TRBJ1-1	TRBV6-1	CASSEVGPAFF	TGTGCCAGCAGTGAAGTGGGCCCGGCTTTCTTT
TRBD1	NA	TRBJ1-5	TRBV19	CASSPTGVRNQPQHF	TGTGCCAGTAGTCCGACAGGGGTCCGCAATCAGCCCCAGCATTTT
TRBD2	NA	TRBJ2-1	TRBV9	CASSAAGINEQFF	TGTGCCAGCAGCGCAGCGGGGATCAATGAGCAGTTCTTC
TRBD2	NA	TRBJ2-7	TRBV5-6	CASSTSGSSYEQYF	TGTGCCAGCAGCACTAGCGGGAGCTCCTACGAGCAGTACTTC
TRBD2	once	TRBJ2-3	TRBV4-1	CASSPRRGGPLNHTQYF	TGCGCCAGCAGCCCCCGGCGGGGGGGCCCCCTAAATCATACGCAGTATTTT
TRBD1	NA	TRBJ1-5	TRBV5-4	CASSYGTEINQPQHF	TGTGCCAGCAGCTATGGGACAGAGATCAATCAGCCCCAGCATTTT
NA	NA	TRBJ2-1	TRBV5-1	CASSYSTGRSVYNEQFF	TGCGCCAGCAGCTACTCGACGGGACGAAGCGTATACAATGAGCAGTTCTTC
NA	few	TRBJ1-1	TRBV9	CASGRTNTEAFF	TGTGCCAGCGGCAGGACGAACACTGAAGCTTTCTTT
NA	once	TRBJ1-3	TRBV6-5	CASSLGVAGNTIYF	TGTGCCAGCAGTTTAGGGGTGGCTGGAAACACCATATATTTT
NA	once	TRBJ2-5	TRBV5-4	CASSFGTEQETQYF	TGTGCCAGCAGCTTCGGGACTGAACAAGAGACCCAGTACTTC
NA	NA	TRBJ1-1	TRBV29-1	CSVEGGRTEAFF	TGCAGCGTTGAGGGGGGGCGGACTGAAGCTTTCTTT
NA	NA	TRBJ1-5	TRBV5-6	CASSLGPLGRSGQPQHF	TGTGCCAGCAGCTTGGGCCCTCTCGGGCGGAGTGGTCAGCCCCAGCATTTT
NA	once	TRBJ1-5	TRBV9	CASSVDDLRAPQHF	TGTGCCAGCAGCGTAGATGACCTTAGAGCGCCCCAGCATTTT